The 23 T cell receptor beta chains below come from one sample, sequenced in a study of T cell responses to AZD1222 COVID-19 vaccine (dated by TCRdb to about 2021). What the time point label conveys for this sample: about 28 days (+/-7) after the second vaccine dose. Receptor amplification or capture employed the immunoSEQ multiplex PCR assay. The immuneACCESS repertoire file appears here via TCRdb, limited to in-frame rearrangements. These files lack a portion of the clones; in checked studies, under half of the deficit traces to unresolved V genes, and the cause of the others is not known. This sample has about 48,000 clones in its table, and about 91% of those were observed once. Approximately 5.3% of the sample lies in the top ten. The sequencing used peripheral blood, collected 28 days after the second AZD1222 dose. The receptors come from an adult who received the AZD1222 COVID-19 vaccine.

The chain links TRBV2 to TRBJ2-2; D is unresolved. The germline gives CDR1 SNHLY, CDR2 FYNNEI. V was trimmed by 3 bases and J by 7 bases, leaving 12 bases between them. The CDR3 sequence is 14 residues long. DNA for the CDR3: TGTGCCAGCAGTGACTTTGTACCGTTCGGGGAGCTGTTTTTT. Translated, it gives CASSDFVPFGELFF.

The chain uses TRBV5-1 and TRBJ2-3; 9 nucleotides agree with TRBD2. Trimming at V came to 5 bases and at J to 4 bases, leaving 5 bases not matched to a gene. The CDR3 covers 14 residues. Germline assignment: CDR1 SGHRS and CDR2 YFSETQ. The CDR3 region has the DNA TGCGCCAGCAGTAAGCGGGGGGCAGCAGATACGCAGTATTTT. It is translated as CASSKRGAADTQYF.

This rearrangement joins TRBV10-1 to TRBJ2-3; 7 bases are a match to TRBD2. CDR3 length equals 17 residues. Germline assignment: CDR1 WNHNN and CDR2 SYGVQD (reference sequence). Unmatched junction bases numbered 12, after V lost 6 bases and J lost 0 bases. CDR3 bases: TGCGCCAGCAGCTCTAAAGCGGGGTCTTCTAGCACAGATACGCAGTATTTT. It is translated as CASSSKAGSSSTDTQYF.

The count of this clone is one. The chain joins TRBV19 to TRBJ1-2, with 8 nucleotides matching TRBD1. Trimming removed 7 bases from V and 2 bases from J; junction bases left unmatched: 6. This CDR3 comprises 14 residues. CDR1 and CDR2 (germline): LNHDA, SQIVND (reference sequence). CDR3 DNA: TGTGCCAGTACCGAGACAGGGGACAACTATGGCTACACCTTC. Translating gives CASTETGDNYGYTF.

CDR3 coding DNA: TGTGCCAGCAGTTCCGAGGGGATAGAGCAGTTCTTC. Protein product: CASSSEGIEQFF. The gene calls are TRBV27 and TRBJ2-1; D possibly matches TRBD1 or TRBD2 (5 bases each). Trimming took off 4 bases at V and 10 bases at J, with 11 bases between the two ends. The CDR3 extends over 12 amino acids. From germline, CDR1 is MNHEY and CDR2 SMNVEV (reference sequence).

The chain couples TRBV13 to TRBJ1-1; D uncertain. Germline CDR1 reads PRHDT; CDR2 reads FYEKMQ (reference sequence). The CDR3 spans 14 residues. Trimming stripped 8 bases from V and 3 bases from J, with 16 bases between. The CDR3 protein is CASHTLTSYTEAFF. In DNA form, the CDR3 reads TGTGCCAGCCACACCCTTACTTCTTACACTGAAGCTTTCTTT.

J is TRBJ1-1 and V is TRBV11-1; no firm D call. The CDR3 is 13 amino acids. V was cut by 5 bases and J by 0 bases, with 7 bases left in between. CDR1 is SGHAT and CDR2 is FQDESV in the germline V gene (reference sequence). The CDR3 spells CASSLRMNTEAFF. DNA for the CDR3: TGTGCCAGCAGCCTCCGGATGAACACTGAAGCTTTCTTT.

The rearrangement uses TRBV9 and TRBJ2-7, with TRBD1 matching 10 bases. CDR1 is SGDLS and CDR2 is YYNGEE in the germline V gene. There are 15 residues in the CDR3. J lost 4 bases, V lost 3 bases, and 7 bases had no gene match. The CDR3 protein is CASSATGGAGYEQYF. The CDR3 DNA is TGTGCCAGCAGCGCGACAGGGGGCGCGGGGTACGAGCAGTACTTC.

The chain links TRBV19 to TRBJ2-1, with TRBD2 identical over 10 bases. The V gene end was trimmed by 3 bases and the J gene end by 2 bases; junction bases not matched to a gene: 7. Germline CDR1 and CDR2: LNHDA and SQIVND (reference sequence). The CDR3 spans 17 residues. The CDR3 loop is CASSIRVAGGPYNEQFF. The CDR3 DNA reads as TGTGCCAGTAGTATCCGGGTAGCGGGGGGCCCCTACAATGAGCAGTTCTTC.

The chain couples TRBV6-2 or TRBV6-3 to TRBJ1-5; TRBD1 aligns across 7 bases. The J segment lost 6 bases and the V segment lost 1 base, leaving 12 bases of the junction unmatched. The CDR3 spans 17 residues. Looked up from germline, CDR1 is MNHEY and CDR2 is SVGEGT. The CDR3 is CASSYLKGQWSVQPQHF. DNA of the CDR3: TGTGCCAGCAGTTACTTAAAGGGACAGTGGAGCGTTCAGCCCCAGCATTTT.

The J gene is TRBJ1-5, the V gene TRBV21-1; the table's D call TRBD1 went unverified against the DNA. TRBV21-1 is reported as a pseudogene. This CDR3 has 16 amino acids. The CDR3 region has the DNA TGTGCCAGCAGCAAAGCCGGGGACAGAAGCAATCAGCCCCAGCATTTT. It encodes CASSKAGDRSNQPQHF.

The chain recombines TRBV12-3 or TRBV12-4 with TRBJ2-7; 9 bases map to TRBD2. The trim removed 7 bases at V and 4 bases at J, leaving 2 bases unmatched. This CDR3 has 12 amino acids. CDR3 sequence (DNA): TGTGCCAGCACCCTAGCGGGGTACGAGCAGTACTTC. Protein product: CASTLAGYEQYF.

This chain joins TRBV7-8 and TRBJ2-4; 7 bases match TRBD1. V dropped 5 bases and J dropped 0; count of bases not matched to a gene: 7. The CDR3 runs 16 residues. The V gene's germline CDR1 is SGHVS and CDR2 FQNEAQ. CDR3 protein: CASSKQGPLAKNIQYF. The CDR3 DNA reads as TGTGCCAGCAGCAAACAGGGGCCTCTAGCCAAAAACATTCAGTACTTC.

The chain couples TRBV6-5 to TRBJ1-2; TRBD1 agrees at 7 bases. The V and J ends lost 9 bases and 1 base, in that order; junction bases with no gene match: 8. The CDR3 has 14 residues. From germline, CDR1 is MNHEY and CDR2 SVGAGI. The DNA for the CDR3 is TGTGCCAGTCTGTCTGCAGGGGGTAACTATGGCTACACCTTC. Residues: CASLSAGGNYGYTF.

The chain employs TRBV19 and TRBJ1-5; D is uncertain. Trimming cost V 3 bases and J 7 bases, with 4 bases left between them. There are 11 residues in the CDR3. The germline CDR1 and CDR2 sequences are LNHDA and SQIVND (reference sequence). CDR3 DNA sequence: TGTGCCAGTAGTATTGGGCAGCCCCAGCATTTT. This codes for CASSIGQPQHF.

This sequence joins TRBV7-2 and TRBJ1-1; D ambiguous. The CDR3 totals 15 residues. Germline-derived CDR1 and CDR2 are SGHTA and FQGNSA. Trimming cost V 4 bases and J 4 bases, with 16 bases left between them. As DNA, the CDR3 is TGTGCCAGCAGCTACGCCGCGGGGAGAGGCACTGAAGCTTTCTTT. This sequence encodes CASSYAAGRGTEAFF.

The V call is TRBV9, the J call TRBJ1-2; a weak D match, TRBD1 (5 bases). V shed 0 bases and J shed 4 bases, with 7 bases lying between them. Germline V lookup: CDR1 SGDLS, CDR2 YYNGEE. The CDR3 is 13 residues long. Here the CDR3 reads CASSVGQGYGYTF. The CDR3 coding sequence is TGTGCCAGCAGCGTAGGGCAGGGCTATGGCTACACCTTC.

The chain links TRBV11-3 to TRBJ2-1; 11 positions match TRBD2. After removal of 5 bases from V and 7 bases from J, the junction contained 7 bases not matched to a gene. The CDR3 loop spans 15 amino acids. CDR1 and CDR2 (germline): SGHNT, YENEEA. The CDR3 region is CASSSLAGGSNEQFF. CDR3 sequence (DNA): TGTGCCAGCAGCAGCCTAGCGGGAGGATCAAATGAGCAGTTCTTC. The variable domain in full, with the rest retrieved from reference TRBV11-3 and TRBJ2-1, is EAGVVQSPRYKIIEKKQPVAFWCNPISGHNTLYWYLQNLGQGPELLIRYENEEAVDDSQLPKDRFSAERLKGVDSTLKIQPAELGDSAVYLCASSSLAGGSNEQFFGPGTRLTVL.

This clone was seen only a few times. The chain recombines TRBV16 with TRBJ1-2; the D gene is possibly TRBD1 (5 bases). Germline CDR1 and CDR2: KGHSY and FQNENV. This CDR3 comprises 14 residues. Trimming shortened V by 2 bases and J by 0 bases, and 7 bases separated the two germline ends. CDR3 sequence reads: CASSQVQANYGYTF. The CDR3, as DNA: TGTGCCAGCAGCCAAGTACAGGCTAACTATGGCTACACCTTC.

By proportion, this clone is medium-sized (0.01 to 0.1%). The J gene is TRBJ2-7, the V gene TRBV6-2 or TRBV6-3, with TRBD2 identical over 12 bases. The V segment lost 5 bases and the J segment 4 bases; nucleotides outside the gene matches: 6. This CDR3 spans 15 amino acids. Per germline, CDR1 MNHEY and CDR2 SVGEGT. The chain's CDR3 is CASSQTSGSPYEQYF. The DNA of the CDR3 is TGTGCCAGCAGTCAGACTAGCGGGAGCCCTTACGAGCAGTACTTC.

The chain couples TRBV4-1 to TRBJ2-1; D unclear. The CDR3 is 12 residues long. Trimming cost V 1 base and J 6 bases, with 4 bases left between them. CDR1 is MGHRA and CDR2 is YSYEKL in the germline V gene. In DNA, the CDR3 is TGCGCCAGCAGCCAAGCCGGCAATGAGCAGTTCTTC. It yields the protein CASSQAGNEQFF.

The chain recombines TRBV29-1 with TRBJ1-1; D is perhaps TRBD1 (5 bases). CDR3 length: 14 amino acids. Germline CDR1 is SQVTM and CDR2 is ANQGSEA. V was clipped by 7 bases and J by 1 base, with 16 bases between them. CDR3 nucleotides: TGCAGCGCTAAGACAGAGCCCCGGAACACTGAAGCTTTCTTT. Its protein is CSAKTEPRNTEAFF.

V gene TRBV21-1 combines with J gene TRBJ2-7; the D call of TRBD2 is as the table states it, not checked on the DNA. TRBV21-1 corresponds to a pseudogene. The CDR3 spans 16 residues. CDR3: CASSKVKRKLSYEQYF. In DNA form, the CDR3 reads TGTGCCAGCAGCAAGGTTAAGCGGAAGCTCTCCTACGAGCAGTACTTC.